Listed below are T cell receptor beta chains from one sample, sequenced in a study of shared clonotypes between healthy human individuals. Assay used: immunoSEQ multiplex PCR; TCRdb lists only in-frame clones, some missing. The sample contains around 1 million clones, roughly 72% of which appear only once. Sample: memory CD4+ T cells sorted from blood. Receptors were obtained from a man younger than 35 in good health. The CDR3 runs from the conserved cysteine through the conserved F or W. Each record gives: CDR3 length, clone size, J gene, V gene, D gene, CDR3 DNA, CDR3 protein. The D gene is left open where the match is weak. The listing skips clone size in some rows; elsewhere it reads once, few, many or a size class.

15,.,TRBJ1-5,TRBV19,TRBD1,TGTGCCAGTAGACAAGACAGGGTTAGCAATCAGCCCCAGCATTTT,CASRQDRVSNQPQHF
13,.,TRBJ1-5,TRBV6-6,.,TGTGCCAGCAATAGGGACTCCAATCAGCCCCAGCATTTT,CASNRDSNQPQHF
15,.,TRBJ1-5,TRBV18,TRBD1,TGTGCCAGCTCAAGGACAGGGGGCGCGTCTCAGCCCCAGCATTTT,CASSRTGGASQPQHF
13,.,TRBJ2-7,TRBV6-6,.,TGTGCCAGCAGTTCCCGGGACGCTGACCGGCAGTACTTC,CASSSRDADRQYF
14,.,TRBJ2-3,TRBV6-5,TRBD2,TGTGCCACCTCAAGCGGGAGGATCACAGATACGCAGTATTTT,CATSSGRITDTQYF
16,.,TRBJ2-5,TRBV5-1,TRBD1,TGCGCCAGCAGCGTAGCCGGGACAGGGGGCCAAGAGACCCAGTACTTC,CASSVAGTGGQETQYF
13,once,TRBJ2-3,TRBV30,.,TGTGCCTGGAGTCTAGGGGCGCCAGATACGCAGTATTTT,CAWSLGAPDTQYF
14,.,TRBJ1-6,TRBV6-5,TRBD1,TGTGCCAGCAGTTACTCGACAGGGGGATCACCCCTCCACTTT,CASSYSTGGSPLHF
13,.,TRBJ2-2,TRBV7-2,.,TGTGCCAGCAGCTTGGGTTTCGCCGGGGAGCTGTTTTTT,CASSLGFAGELFF
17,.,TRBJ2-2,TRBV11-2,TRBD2,TGTGCCAGCAGCCGTCGCCTGCTAGCGGGAGTGTACGGGGAGCTGTTTTTT,CASSRRLLAGVYGELFF
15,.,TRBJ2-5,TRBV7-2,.,TGTGCCAGCAGCACGGACGGGGCCTCTGGAGAGACCCAGTACTTC,CASSTDGASGETQYF
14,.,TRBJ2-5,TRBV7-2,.,TGTGCCAGCAGCTCCTACAGGACCCAAGAGACCCAGTACTTC,CASSSYRTQETQYF
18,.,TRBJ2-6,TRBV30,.,TGTGCCTCCCACCCAACAGGGATACCTAGCTCTGGGGCCAACGTCCTGACTTTC,CASHPTGIPSSGANVLTF
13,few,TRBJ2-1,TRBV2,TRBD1,TGTGCCAGCGGGGGACAGGGAGGACATGAGCAGTTCTTC,CASGGQGGHEQFF
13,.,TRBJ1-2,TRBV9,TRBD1,TGTGCCAGCAGCGCGGACAGGGAATATGGCTACACCTTC,CASSADREYGYTF
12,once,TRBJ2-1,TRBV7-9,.,TGTGCCAGCAGCTTAGTACTAGGGAGTCCGTTCTTC,CASSLVLGSPFF
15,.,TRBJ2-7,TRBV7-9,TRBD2,TGTGCCAGCAGCTTAGCGTCTAGCGGAACCTACGAGCAGTACTTC,CASSLASSGTYEQYF
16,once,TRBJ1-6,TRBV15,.,TGTGCCACCAGCAGAGATTTAGGACAGTATAATTCACCCCTCCACTTT,CATSRDLGQYNSPLHF
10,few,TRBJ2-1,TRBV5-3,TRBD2,TGTGCCCCCCCGGGAGGTGAGCAGTTCTTC,CAPPGGEQFF
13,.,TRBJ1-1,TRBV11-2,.,TGTGCCAGCAGCCCCCAGCGTGGCACTGAAGCTTTCTTT,CASSPQRGTEAFF
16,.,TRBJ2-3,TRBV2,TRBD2,TGTGCCAGCAGTGGACTAGCGGCTTCCGAATCAGATACGCAGTATTTT,CASSGLAASESDTQYF
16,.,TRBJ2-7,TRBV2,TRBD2,TGTGCCAGCAGTGTTTCCGGGACTAGTCTGGCCTACGAGCAGTACTTC,CASSVSGTSLAYEQYF
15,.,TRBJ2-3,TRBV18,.,TGTGCCAGCTCACCCGTTTCTAGCGACACAGATACGCAGTATTTT,CASSPVSSDTDTQYF
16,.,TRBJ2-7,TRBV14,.,TGTGCCAGCAGCCAACCAAATGCCTGGCTCTTCTACGAGCAGTACTTC,CASSQPNAWLFYEQYF
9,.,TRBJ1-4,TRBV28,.,TGTGCCGGGAGGAGGCACCTGTTTTTT,CAGRRHLFF
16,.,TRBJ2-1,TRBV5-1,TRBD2,TGCGCCAGCAGCTTGGGGACTAGCGGGAGTGTCAATGAGCAGTTCTTC,CASSLGTSGSVNEQFF
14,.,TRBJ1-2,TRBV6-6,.,TGTGCCACCAACGGGGAACCGCCCGACTATGGCTACACCTTC,CATNGEPPDYGYTF
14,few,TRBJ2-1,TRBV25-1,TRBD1,TGTGCCAGCACTTCGGGACAGGGGGCGCGTGAGCAGTTCTTC,CASTSGQGAREQFF
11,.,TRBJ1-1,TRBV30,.,TGTGCCCGCCATGAGGTTCCACAGGCTTTCTTT,CARHEVPQAFF
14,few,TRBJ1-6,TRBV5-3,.,TGTGCCAGAAGCTTGGATCGGGTAGACTCACCCCTCCACTTT,CARSLDRVDSPLHF
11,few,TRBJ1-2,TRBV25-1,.,TGTGCCAGCAGTGTCACAGGGTCCTACACCTTC,CASSVTGSYTF
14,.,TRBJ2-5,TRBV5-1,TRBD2,TGCGCCAGCAGCCGAGGACTAGCAGAGGAGACCCAGTACTTC,CASSRGLAEETQYF
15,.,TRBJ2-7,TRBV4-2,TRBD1,TGTGCCAGCAGCCAAGATTGGGACAGGGAGTACGAGCAGTACTTC,CASSQDWDREYEQYF
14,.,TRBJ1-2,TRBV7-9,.,TGTGCCAGCAGCCCCCGTGAGAGCCCGGATGGCTACACCTTC,CASSPRESPDGYTF
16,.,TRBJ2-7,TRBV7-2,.,TGTGCCAGCAGCTTATTAGTTCAGGTCTCGCCCTACGAGCAGTACTTC,CASSLLVQVSPYEQYF
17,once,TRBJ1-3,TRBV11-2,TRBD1,TGTGCCAGCAGCTTAAGATGGGACAGCCTCTCTGGAAACACCATATATTTT,CASSLRWDSLSGNTIYF
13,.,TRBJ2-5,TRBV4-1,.,TGCGCCAGCAGCCATCCGGGGATCGAGACCCAGTACTTC,CASSHPGIETQYF
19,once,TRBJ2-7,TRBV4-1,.,TGCGCCAGCAGCCAAGACCCAGCGGGAACAAGGGGGGTGGGCTACGAGCAGTACTTC,CASSQDPAGTRGVGYEQYF
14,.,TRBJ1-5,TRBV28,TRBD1,TGTGCCAGCAGTCCGGGAGCAGGGGGCCAGCCCCAGCATTTT,CASSPGAGGQPQHF
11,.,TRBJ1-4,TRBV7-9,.,TGTGCCAGCAGCTTAATGGCAGGGATGTTTTTT,CASSLMAGMFF
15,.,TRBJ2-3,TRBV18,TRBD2,TGTGCCAGCTCACCGGGACTAGCGAACGCAGATACGCAGTATTTT,CASSPGLANADTQYF
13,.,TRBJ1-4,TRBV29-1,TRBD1,TGCAGCGGGGGACAGGAAGCGGGAGAAAAACTGTTTTTT,CSGGQEAGEKLFF
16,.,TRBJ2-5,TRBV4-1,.,TGCGCCAGCAGCCAAGAACGCTCACCGGGGCAAGAGACCCAGTACTTC,CASSQERSPGQETQYF
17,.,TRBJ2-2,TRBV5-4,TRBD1,TGTGCCAGCAGCGCGAAACCGGGACAGACGAACACCGGGGAGCTGTTTTTT,CASSAKPGQTNTGELFF
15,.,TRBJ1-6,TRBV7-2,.,TGTGCCAGCAGCTTAGGGGGGGACTATAATTCACCCCTCCACTTT,CASSLGGDYNSPLHF
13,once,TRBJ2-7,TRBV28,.,TGTGCCAGCAGGAACCCGAGCTCCTACGAGCAGTACTTC,CASRNPSSYEQYF
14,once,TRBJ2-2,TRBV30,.,TGTGCCGGCTTTCTGGGAGGAAACACCGGGGAGCTGTTTTTT,CAGFLGGNTGELFF
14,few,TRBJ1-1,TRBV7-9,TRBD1,TGTGCCAGCAGCTTGACAGGGGGGCGTACTGAAGCTTTCTTT,CASSLTGGRTEAFF
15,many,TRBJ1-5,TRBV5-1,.,TGCGCCAGCAGCTTACAGGGAAATCTGGGTCAGCCCCAGCATTTT,CASSLQGNLGQPQHF
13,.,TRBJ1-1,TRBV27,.,TGTGCCAGCAGTTTATGGAGGAACACTGAAGCTTTCTTT,CASSLWRNTEAFF
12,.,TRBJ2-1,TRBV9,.,TGTGCCAGCAGCGTAGAGGGCGCTCGGCAGTTCTTC,CASSVEGARQFF